This record looks at one T cell receptor beta chain sequence and its context. As yet, its antigen is unknown. Generated by immunoSEQ multiplex PCR, the TCRdb table keeps only in-frame clones and is missing some. Of about 61,000 clones in the sample, just under 90% were seen once. This entry comes from a study of OX40 agonist ivuxolimab in advanced cancers. Study-level findings and limits: Both CD4+ and CD8+ T cell populations in blood had undergone clonal expansion by week 6 at 0.1 to 3.0 mg/kg. Some of the lowest clonal expansion was seen in partial responders at 0.1-3.0 mg/kg.

The CDR3 runs 11 residues. The germline gives CDR1 MDHEN, CDR2 SYDVKM. V was pared by 7 bases and J by 8 bases, with 11 bases between. The sequence was collected from an adult with an advanced solid tumor such as melanoma, head and neck, liver or kidney cancer. The specimen was CD4+ or CD8+ T cells sorted from blood, collected in a trial of the OX40 agonist ivuxolimab. This chain uses TRBV28 with TRBJ1-1; D ambiguous. DNA of the CDR3: TGTGCCAGCACCTCGTTCAGGGAAGCTTTCTTT. Its protein product is CASTSFREAFF. Full variable domain (outside the CDR3, taken from reference TRBV28 and TRBJ1-1): DVKVTQSSRYLVKRTGEKVFLECVQDMDHENMFWYRQDPGLGLRLIYFSYDVKMKEKGDIPEGYSVSREKKERFSLILESASTNQTSMYLCASTSFREAFFGQGTRLTVV.